Shown below are 23 T cell receptor beta chains from a single sample sequenced in a study of T cell responses to AZD1222 COVID-19 vaccine. Using immunoSEQ multiplex PCR, the repertoire was profiled, and TCRdb retains in-frame clones only, with some absent. The repertoire consists of about 150,000 clones, with 94% occurring once and the leading ten covering roughly 1.3%. The sample here was peripheral blood, taken on day 0 of AZD1222 vaccination. These receptors all stem from an adult in good health.

CDR3 DNA sequence: TGTGCCAGCGGGTGGAATGAAAAACTGTTTTTT. It encodes CASGWNEKLFF. The chain combines TRBV6-5 with TRBJ1-4; D call uncertain. CDR3 length: 11 amino acids. V gave up 8 bases and J gave up 5 bases, with 6 bases separating them. Germline V gives CDR1 MNHEY, CDR2 SVGAGI.

This chain joins TRBV27 and TRBJ1-1; D unclear. This CDR3 region has 14 residues. Germline-derived CDR1 and CDR2 are MNHEY and SMNVEV (reference sequence). V was cut by 6 bases and J by 3 bases, with 14 bases left in between. CDR3 region: CASSLTREYTEAFF. The CDR3 DNA is TGTGCCAGCAGCCTGACCCGGGAGTACACTGAAGCTTTCTTT.

The chain carries TRBV28 and TRBJ2-7; no firm D call. The V end was cut by 5 bases, the J end by 7 bases, with 12 bases between. Per the germline V gene, CDR1 is MDHEN and CDR2 is SYDVKM. CDR3 length: 12 amino acids. For the CDR3, the DNA is TGTGCCAGCAGTCGCCCCCGGACGGAGCAGTACGTC. This translates into CASSRPRTEQYV.

J is TRBJ2-7 and V is TRBV2; 10 bases map to TRBD2. The CDR3 has 16 residues. Germline V gene data show CDR1 as SNHLY and CDR2 as FYNNEI. V dropped 3 bases and J dropped 2; count of bases not matched to a gene: 7. This chain's CDR3 is CASSDSRTSGAYEQYV. The DNA for the CDR3 is TGTGCCAGCAGTGATAGTCGGACTAGCGGAGCCTACGAGCAGTACGTC.

A remark on this clone: This sample also contains other DNA sequences that code for the same CDR3. This chain connects TRBV6-5 to TRBJ2-5, with D perhaps matching TRBD2 (5 bases). The V end was cut by 6 bases, the J end by 4 bases, with 12 bases between. The CDR3 has 13 residues. Germline assignment: CDR1 MNHEY and CDR2 SVGAGI. The CDR3 spells CASSRTSRETQYF. The CDR3 DNA reads as TGTGCCAGCAGCCGTACTAGTCGAGAGACCCAGTACTTC.

This chain uses TRBV9 with TRBJ1-3; D remains unclear. Germline V gives CDR1 SGDLS, CDR2 YYNGEE. The CDR3 sequence is 13 residues long. The germline V and J ends were trimmed by 4 bases and 8 bases, with 13 bases remaining between them. This CDR3 reads CASSIPPWDTIYF. The CDR3 DNA reads as TGTGCCAGCAGCATCCCCCCTTGGGACACCATATATTTT.

The gene calls are TRBV2 and TRBJ2-2; 7 positions agree with TRBD1. CDR3 length: 15 amino acids. Losses at the gene ends were 7 bases for V and 0 bases for J; bases not matched to a gene: 5. Germline lookup yields CDR1 SNHLY and CDR2 FYNNEI. CDR3 protein: CASTRQGANTGELFF. CDR3 DNA: TGTGCCAGCACAAGACAGGGCGCGAACACCGGGGAGCTGTTTTTT.

The chain joins TRBV15 to TRBJ1-2; no clear D gene. Between the trimmed V and J ends, which lost 0 bases and 3 bases, there was a span of 5 bases. The length of the CDR3 is 13 residues. Per germline, CDR1 LNHNV and CDR2 YYDKDF (reference sequence). The CDR3 here is CATSRDHDYGYTF. As DNA, the CDR3 is TGTGCCACCAGCAGAGATCACGACTATGGCTACACCTTC.

The V and J genes are TRBV5-1 and TRBJ1-4; D is unresolved. Germline V gene data show CDR1 as SGHRS and CDR2 as YFSETQ. The V end was cut by 0 bases, the J end by 1 base, with 10 bases between. The CDR3 is made up of 16 amino acids. CDR3 sequence: CASSLGQRGTNEKLFF. In DNA, the CDR3 is TGCGCCAGCAGCTTGGGGCAGCGAGGAACTAATGAAAAACTGTTTTTT.

This sequence joins TRBV3-1 (or the pseudogene TRBV3-2) and TRBJ1-1, with TRBD1 identical over 7 bases. The germline gives CDR1 LGHDT, CDR2 YNNKEL (reference sequence). Trimming removed 5 bases from V and 6 bases from J; junction bases left unmatched: 3. The CDR3 sequence is 12 residues long. CDR3 in amino acids: CASSYGTAEAFF. The DNA for the CDR3 is TGTGCCAGCAGCTACGGGACAGCTGAAGCTTTCTTT.

The rearrangement links TRBV30 to TRBJ2-5; no clear D. Trimming cost V 0 bases and J 3 bases, with 8 bases left between them. Germline CDR1 is GTSNPN and CDR2 is SVGIG (reference sequence). The CDR3 covers 13 residues. CDR3 sequence reads: CAWSVNREETQYF. Written as DNA, the CDR3 is TGTGCCTGGAGTGTAAACAGAGAAGAGACCCAGTACTTC.

This chain uses TRBV27 with TRBJ2-1; no clear D gene. The CDR3 is made up of 12 amino acids. CDR1 is MNHEY, CDR2 SMNVEV, per germline (reference sequence). V shed 6 bases and J shed 5 bases, with 8 bases lying between them. The CDR3 loop reads CASSGGDNEQFF. The CDR3 DNA follows: TGTGCCAGCAGCGGTGGGGACAATGAGCAGTTCTTC.

The genes are TRBV19 and TRBJ1-5; 7 bases match TRBD1. Germline V gene sequence: CDR1 LNHDA, CDR2 SQIVND (reference sequence). The CDR3 extends over 14 amino acids. V lost 6 bases, J lost 5 bases, and 7 bases stayed unmatched. The CDR3: CASSRDSKDQPQHF. DNA of the CDR3: TGTGCCAGTAGCCGGGACAGCAAAGATCAGCCCCAGCATTTT. The entire variable domain, with the rest obtained from reference TRBV19 and TRBJ1-5, is as follows: DGGITQSPKYLFRKEGQNVTLSCEQNLNHDAMYWYRQDPGQGLRLIYYSQIVNDFQKGDIAEGYSVSREKKESFPLTVTSAQKNPTAFYLCASSRDSKDQPQHFGDGTRLSIL.

The gene calls are TRBV28 and TRBJ2-1, with D unresolved. Germline CDR1 MDHEN, CDR2 SYDVKM. V gave up 8 bases and J gave up 7 bases, with 12 bases separating them. The CDR3 spans 12 residues. The CDR3 DNA is TGTGCCAGCGGGTCTAGTTGGAATGAGCAGTTCTTC. Translated, it gives CASGSSWNEQFF.

The chain employs TRBV6-5 and TRBJ1-1, with a tentative D call TRBD1 (5 bases). The length of the CDR3 is 14 residues. Germline V gene sequence: CDR1 MNHEY, CDR2 SVGAGI. V lost 4 bases to trimming and J lost 4 bases, with 13 bases between them. The CDR3 bases are TGTGCCAGCAGTTCAATCGGGGGAGGCACTGAAGCTTTCTTT. It translates to CASSSIGGGTEAFF.

The chain employs TRBV5-1 and TRBJ2-5; TRBD2 aligns across 13 bases. V dropped 1 base and J dropped 2; count of bases not matched to a gene: 8. The CDR3 is 18 residues long. Germline CDR1 is SGHRS and CDR2 is YFSETQ. CDR3 coding DNA: TGCGCCAGCAGCTTGCTTTCCTTACTAGCGGGAGGGCAAGAGACCCAGTACTTC. Amino acids: CASSLLSLLAGGQETQYF.

The V call is TRBV7-3, the J call TRBJ2-2; weak D call: TRBD2 (5 bases). Per germline, CDR1 SGHTA and CDR2 FQGTGA. This CDR3 comprises 15 residues. V lost 3 bases and J lost 2, with 10 bases in between. The CDR3 spells CASSLGGSNTGELFF. The CDR3 bases are TGTGCCAGCAGCTTGGGCGGGTCCAACACCGGGGAGCTGTTTTTT.

This chain joins TRBV6-5 and TRBJ2-1; D uncertain. Germline V gene lookup returns CDR1 MNHEY and CDR2 SVGAGI. This CDR3 has 14 residues. V lost 2 bases to trimming and J lost 7 bases, with 12 bases between them. CDR3 sequence: CASSYGLWANEQFF. The DNA of the CDR3 is TGTGCCAGCAGTTACGGCTTGTGGGCGAATGAGCAGTTCTTC.

The V and J genes are TRBV7-3 and TRBJ2-5; D gene ambiguous. V gave up 1 base and J gave up 0 bases, with 0 bases separating them. In germline, CDR1 is SGHTA, CDR2 FQGTGA. The CDR3 consists of 12 residues. DNA for the CDR3: TGTGCCAGCAGCTTAAACCAAGAGACCCAGTACTTC. It encodes CASSLNQETQYF.

The genes are TRBV11-2 and TRBJ1-2; no clear D. Germline V gene lookup returns CDR1 SGHAT and CDR2 FQNNGV. This CDR3 has 14 amino acids. V shed 0 bases and J shed 3 bases, with 8 bases lying between them. The CDR3 is CASSLDNGDYGYTF. In DNA form, the CDR3 reads TGTGCCAGCAGCTTAGATAACGGCGACTATGGCTACACCTTC.

The genes are TRBV9 and TRBJ1-2; D may be TRBD1 (5 bases). Germline lookup yields CDR1 SGDLS and CDR2 YYNGEE. Trimming took off 0 bases at V and 3 bases at J, with 12 bases between the two ends. CDR3 length: 15 amino acids. The CDR3 sequence is CASSVAQGPYYGYTF. DNA for the CDR3: TGTGCCAGCAGCGTAGCTCAGGGACCCTACTATGGCTACACCTTC.

This clone was detected only once. The chain has TRBV5-1 and TRBJ2-3, with D perhaps matching TRBD2 (6 bases). Germline assignment: CDR1 SGHRS and CDR2 YFSETQ. The V end lost 7 bases, the J end lost 8 bases, and 20 bases lay between the germline ends. This CDR3 is built from 14 residues. The CDR3 region has the DNA TGCGCCAGCTGCCGGGACTTCCCGGGCAGTACGCAGTATTTT. This gives the protein CASCRDFPGSTQYF.

The CDR3 coding sequence is TGTGCCAGCAGCCGGGACACAGATACGCAGTATTTT. It yields the protein CASSRDTDTQYF. The rearrangement links TRBV5-4 to TRBJ2-3, with D possibly being TRBD2 (5 bases). The CDR3 is 12 residues long. CDR1 SGHNT and CDR2 YYREEE come from the germline V gene (reference sequence). Trimming took 4 bases from V and 2 from J, leaving 5 bases between them.